The rows below give T cell receptor beta chains drawn from one sample of a study of shared clonotypes between healthy human individuals. Measured with immunoSEQ multiplex PCR; TCRdb has only the in-frame clones, and not every one. The sample holds over a million clones; about four fifths are singletons and the top ten take under 0.6%. Input material: memory CD4+ T cells from PBMCs. These receptors were taken from a man between 18 and 29 years old in good health. Some clones in this sample may be carry-over from other donors' samples. The CDR3 runs from the conserved cysteine through the conserved F or W. A D gene is named only where the DNA matches it firmly. Some rows mark clone size as missing; the rest say once, few, many or name a class of expanded clone.

v_call,d_call,clone_size,j_call,cdr3_nt,cdr3_aa
TRBV7-2,TRBD2,NA,TRBJ2-1,TGTGCCAGCAGACCGGGACTAGCGGGAGTCGGTGAGCAGTTCTTC,CASRPGLAGVGEQFF
TRBV18,TRBD1,NA,TRBJ2-7,TGTGCCAGCCAGGGACCGGGACAGAGCTACGAGCAGTACTTC,CASQGPGQSYEQYF
TRBV5-1,TRBD1,few,TRBJ2-7,TGCGCCAGCAGCTTGGGACAGGGGGGTTCCTACGAGCAGTACTTC,CASSLGQGGSYEQYF
TRBV5-1,TRBD1,few,TRBJ1-1,TGCGCCAGCAGCTTGGAAGGGACAGGGGGCACTGAAGCTTTCTTT,CASSLEGTGGTEAFF
TRBV9,NA,NA,TRBJ2-2,TGTGCCAGCAGCGGCGGGACTTTGAACACCGGGGAGCTGTTTTTT,CASSGGTLNTGELFF
TRBV28,NA,few,TRBJ1-1,TGTGCCAGCAATGGCCTGACCGAAGCTTTCTTT,CASNGLTEAFF
TRBV21-1,NA,many,TRBJ2-3,TGTGCCAGCAGCCCGGGACTAGCGGACTCCACAGATACGCAGTATTTT,CASSPGLADSTDTQYF
TRBV28,NA,few,TRBJ1-4,TGTGCCAGCGAAGGGGGTTCTAATGAAAAACTGTTTTTT,CASEGGSNEKLFF
TRBV11-1,NA,NA,TRBJ1-4,TGTGCCAGCAGCCCCCAAGGCCGGGGTAATGAAAAACTGTTTTTT,CASSPQGRGNEKLFF
TRBV2,NA,NA,TRBJ2-1,TGTGCCAGCAGTGAGCAGGGCAACTCCTACAATGAGCAGTTCTTC,CASSEQGNSYNEQFF
TRBV4-1,NA,few,TRBJ1-3,TGCGCCAGCAGCCCGATGGACATGGGGTTCTCTGGAAACACCATATATTTT,CASSPMDMGFSGNTIYF
TRBV5-6,NA,NA,TRBJ1-5,TGTGCCAGCAGCTTTTTTGAAGGGGGGCATCAGCCCCAGCATTTT,CASSFFEGGHQPQHF
TRBV7-8,TRBD2,NA,TRBJ2-2,TGTGCCAGCAAAAGTAGACCGTATGTGACTAGCGGGAGTCCCAACACCGGGGAGCTGTTTTTT,CASKSRPYVTSGSPNTGELFF
TRBV10-1,NA,NA,TRBJ2-3,TGCGCCAGCAGTGAGGCGGGACTGGGGACAGATACGCAGTATTTT,CASSEAGLGTDTQYF
TRBV9,TRBD2,NA,TRBJ2-5,TGTGCCAGCAGCGTAGGAGCGGGAGGGCCCGAGACCCAGTACTTC,CASSVGAGGPETQYF
TRBV10-3,NA,NA,TRBJ1-2,TGTGCCATCAGTGGGGGGTCAGCCAATTCTAACTATGGCTACACCTTC,CAISGGSANSNYGYTF
TRBV11-2,NA,NA,TRBJ1-1,TGTGCCAGCAGCTTAAGTGGTGGGGACACTGAAGCTTTCTTT,CASSLSGGDTEAFF
TRBV5-1,NA,NA,TRBJ2-7,TGCGCCAGCAGCTTAAACGGGGGGCGGGACGAGCAGTACTTC,CASSLNGGRDEQYF
TRBV11-3,NA,NA,TRBJ2-1,TGTGCCAGCAGCTTAGGGGTTGCGGGAAGTAACTACAATGAGCAGTTCTTC,CASSLGVAGSNYNEQFF
TRBV6-1,TRBD2,NA,TRBJ2-7,TGTGCCAGCAGTGAATCTGTGGCTAGCGGGGATAAATACGAGCAGTACTTC,CASSESVASGDKYEQYF
TRBV11-2,NA,NA,TRBJ2-4,TGTGCCAGCAGCTTTAATTCTGCCAAAAACATTCAGTACTTC,CASSFNSAKNIQYF
TRBV21-1,NA,few,TRBJ2-7,TGTGCCAGCAGCAAACGTGCTTTGCGCTACGAGCAGTACTTC,CASSKRALRYEQYF
TRBV27,TRBD2,NA,TRBJ2-7,TGTGCCAGCACTGGGAGGGGCTACGAGCAGTACTTC,CASTGRGYEQYF
TRBV5-4,TRBD2,few,TRBJ2-7,TGTGCCAGCAGCTTAGCGGGAGGGCCCTCCGAGCAGTACTTC,CASSLAGGPSEQYF
TRBV20-1,NA,NA,TRBJ2-1,TGCAGTTCTGAGAGTGTTGGTGAGCAGTTCTTC,CSSESVGEQFF
TRBV4-3,NA,NA,TRBJ1-4,TGCGCCAGCAGCCAGAGAGCAACAACTAATGAAAAACTGTTTTTT,CASSQRATTNEKLFF
TRBV27,NA,many,TRBJ2-1,TGTGCCAGCAGTCCTGAAGGGGCCCCTAGCTCCTACAATGAGCAGTTCTTC,CASSPEGAPSSYNEQFF
TRBV18,TRBD2,NA,TRBJ2-5,TGTGCCAGCTCACCGCTAGCGGGAGCCGCGACCCAGTACTTC,CASSPLAGAATQYF
TRBV4-1,NA,once,TRBJ2-3,TGCGCCAGCAGCCGCACGGTCTCAGACACAGATACGCAGTATTTT,CASSRTVSDTDTQYF
TRBV20-1,NA,NA,TRBJ2-2,TGCAGTGCTGGGAGGCCCGGGGAGCTGTTTTTT,CSAGRPGELFF
TRBV4-1,NA,NA,TRBJ2-1,TGCGCCAGCAGCCAAGGGTGGACAGCCAACAATGAGCAGTTCTTC,CASSQGWTANNEQFF
TRBV19,TRBD1,NA,TRBJ1-5,TGTGCCAGTAGTGTGACAGGGCCCAATCAGCCCCAGCATTTT,CASSVTGPNQPQHF
TRBV19,TRBD1,NA,TRBJ2-3,TGTGCCAGTAGGGGACAGGGTGCAGATACGCAGTATTTT,CASRGQGADTQYF
TRBV30,NA,NA,TRBJ1-1,TGTGCCTGGATGCGGGGGAAGAACACTGAAGCTTTCTTT,CAWMRGKNTEAFF
TRBV7-9,TRBD1,NA,TRBJ1-1,TGTGCCAGCAGAACCGGGACAGGGGATTACTATATGAACACTGAAGCTTTCTTT,CASRTGTGDYYMNTEAFF
TRBV21-1,NA,few,TRBJ2-1,TGTGCCAGCAGCGATAAGCTTGGCGAGCAGTTCTTC,CASSDKLGEQFF
TRBV5-6,NA,NA,TRBJ2-7,TGTGCCAGCAGCTTGGCGGGAGCCTTCTACGAGCAGTACTTC,CASSLAGAFYEQYF
TRBV7-8,NA,NA,TRBJ2-4,TGTGCCAGCACCCAGGGGTTTGCCAAAAACATTCAGTACTTC,CASTQGFAKNIQYF
TRBV30,TRBD1,few,TRBJ1-1,TGTGCCTGGAGTAGCTGGGCAGGGGGCACTGAAGCTTTCTTT,CAWSSWAGGTEAFF
TRBV11-2,NA,NA,TRBJ2-7,TGTGCCAGCAGCTTTACTTCCGCTCGGGAGCAGTACTTC,CASSFTSAREQYF
TRBV13,TRBD1,NA,TRBJ2-3,TGTGCCAGCAGCTTAGCATTAGGGGGCATAACAGATACGCAGTATTTT,CASSLALGGITDTQYF
TRBV6-1,NA,NA,TRBJ2-1,TGTGCCAGCAGTGTCCGACTCCCAGGTTCCGATGAGCAGTTCTTC,CASSVRLPGSDEQFF
TRBV7-9,NA,NA,TRBJ2-3,TGTGCCAGCAGCTTAGGGCTAGCGACTAGCACAGATACGCAGTATTTT,CASSLGLATSTDTQYF
TRBV28,TRBD1,NA,TRBJ2-6,TGTGCCAGCATGGGCGTCTTAGGGGGCCCTGGGGCCAACGTCCTGACTTTC,CASMGVLGGPGANVLTF
TRBV6-1,NA,NA,TRBJ2-3,TGTGCCAGCAGTGCCCCTAGCCCTAGCACAGATACGCAGTATTTT,CASSAPSPSTDTQYF
TRBV25-1,NA,NA,TRBJ1-5,TGTGCCTCGAACTTTCTGAATTTGGGCAATCAGCCCCAGCATTTT,CASNFLNLGNQPQHF
TRBV7-2,NA,NA,TRBJ2-2,TGTGCCAGCAGCTTAGAAGTGAACACCGGGGAGCTGTTTTTT,CASSLEVNTGELFF
TRBV4-1,TRBD2,NA,TRBJ2-3,TGCGCCAGCAGCCTAGAGAGCGGGAGTGACACAGATACGCAGTATTTT,CASSLESGSDTDTQYF